The T cell receptor beta chain described here comes from a study of CD8 T cells in ankylosing spondylitis. General study results and limits: Blood from ankylosing spondylitis patients appeared to carry a characteristic roughly 8-variant TCR beta motif.

TCRdb recomputed calls from the 5' RACE reads with MiXCR, one row per CDR3 protein. In the table there are about 440,000 distinct CDR3 sequences, under 20% of which are singletons. This clonotype has at least ten counts. As yet, its antigen is unknown. Germline CDR1 reads DFQATT; CDR2 reads SNEGSKA (reference sequence). The length of the CDR3 is 13 residues. The clonotype originates from a male donor with ankylosing spondylitis. The V gene is TRBV20-1, the J gene TRBJ1-5; D unclear. The specimen was blood, either unsorted or a sorted T cell fraction (not recorded which). The CDR3 protein is CSVGPLGNQPQHF. CDR3 in DNA: TGCAGCGTAGGGCCCCTAGGGAATCAGCCCCAGCATTTT.